This TCR beta chain was sequenced for a study of blood T cell repertoires in COVID-19. Original analysis: Reference gene primer amplification in the assay estimated nucleated cell counts. TCRdb's copy holds only in-frame clones and misses some; the assay was immunoSEQ multiplex PCR. V and J calls and clone size are copied from that table; D and trimming were computed from the DNA. The repertoire has some 120,000 clones, around 88% of them found once; the top ten carry roughly 5.5%. The TCR sequence derives from an elderly man with active or convalescent COVID-19. The material sequenced was peripheral blood.

For the CDR3, the DNA is TGTGCCAGCAGCTTGGGCCAGGGGTATAGCTACACCTTC. This encodes CASSLGQGYSYTF. V and J are TRBV5-6 and TRBJ1-2, with D possibly TRBD1 on 6 matching bases. Germline V gene sequence: CDR1 SGHDT, CDR2 YYEEEE. The length of the CDR3 is 13 residues. Between the trimmed V and J ends, which lost 0 bases and 9 bases, there was a span of 12 bases.